The T cell receptor beta chain under discussion was sequenced for a study of blood T cell repertoires in COVID-19. Turning to the study itself: Acute and convalescent COVID-19 samples came from the United States, Italy and Spain. The cDNA or gDNA used as material had been derived from T cells, B-cell-depleted T cells, or PBMCs.

TCRdb keeps only in-frame clones here, not all; method: immunoSEQ multiplex PCR. The top ten hold around 4.1% of the sample, which has roughly 290,000 clones, over 80% seen once. V lost 3 bases and J 1 base, leaving 12 bases between the germline ends. Per germline, CDR1 LNHDA and CDR2 SQIVND (reference sequence). There are 15 residues in the CDR3. The chain couples TRBV19 to TRBJ2-5, with D perhaps TRBD2 (6 bases). The sequence was collected from a woman between 50 and 59 years old with active or convalescent COVID-19. Sequenced sample: peripheral blood. The CDR3 DNA follows: TGTGCCAGTAGTATGGGACGGGGGTTCCAAGAGACCCAGTACTTC. Its translation is CASSMGRGFQETQYF.